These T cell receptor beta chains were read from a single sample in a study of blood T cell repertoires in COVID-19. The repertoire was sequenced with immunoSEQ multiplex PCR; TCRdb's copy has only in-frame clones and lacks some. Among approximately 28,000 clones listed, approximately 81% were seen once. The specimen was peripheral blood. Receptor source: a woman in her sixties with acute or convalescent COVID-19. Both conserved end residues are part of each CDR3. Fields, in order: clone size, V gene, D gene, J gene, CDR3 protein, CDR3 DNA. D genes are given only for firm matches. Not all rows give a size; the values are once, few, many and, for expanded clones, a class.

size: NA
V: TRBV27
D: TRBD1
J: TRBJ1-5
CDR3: CASSLKGRGHGNQPQHF
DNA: TGTGCCAGCAGTTTAAAGGGCAGGGGGCATGGCAATCAGCCCCAGCATTTT

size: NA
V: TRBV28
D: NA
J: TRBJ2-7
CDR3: CASSFGGALYEQYF
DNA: TGTGCCAGCAGTTTTGGGGGGGCGCTCTACGAGCAGTACTTC

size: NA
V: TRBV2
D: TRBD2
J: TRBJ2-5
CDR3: CASSAGLAEGETQYF
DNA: TGTGCCAGCAGCGCAGGACTAGCGGAAGGGGAGACCCAGTACTTC

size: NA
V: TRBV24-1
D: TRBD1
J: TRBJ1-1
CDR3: CATSDPNRGAFF
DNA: TGTGCCACCAGTGACCCGAACAGGGGAGCTTTCTTT

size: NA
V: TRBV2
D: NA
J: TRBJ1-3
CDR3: CASSNRVSSGNTIYF
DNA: TGTGCCAGCAGCAACAGGGTCTCCTCTGGAAACACCATATATTTT

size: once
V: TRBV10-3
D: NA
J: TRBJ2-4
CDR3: CAPGGHRAKNIQYF
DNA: TGTGCCCCTGGGGGACATCGAGCCAAAAACATTCAGTACTTC

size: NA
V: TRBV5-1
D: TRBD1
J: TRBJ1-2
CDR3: CASSSDRGLEGYTF
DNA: TGCGCCAGCAGCTCAGACAGGGGGCTAGAGGGCTACACCTTC

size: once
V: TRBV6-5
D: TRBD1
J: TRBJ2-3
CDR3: CASRGGQGAADTQYF
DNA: TGTGCCAGCAGGGGGGGACAGGGGGCCGCAGATACGCAGTATTTT

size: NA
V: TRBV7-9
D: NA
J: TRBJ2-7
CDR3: CASSLGMNEGEQYF
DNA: TGTGCCAGCAGCTTGGGAATGAACGAGGGTGAGCAGTACTTC

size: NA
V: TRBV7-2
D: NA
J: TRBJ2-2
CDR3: CASSLVGAGELFF
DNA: TGTGCCAGCAGCTTAGTCGGGGCCGGGGAGCTGTTTTTT

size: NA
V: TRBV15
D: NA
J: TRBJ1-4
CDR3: CATRTGRTNEKLFF
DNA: TGTGCCACCAGAACAGGGAGAACTAATGAAAAACTGTTTTTT

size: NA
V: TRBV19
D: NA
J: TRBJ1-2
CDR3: CASSFLGEFSTDGYTF
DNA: TGTGCCAGTAGTTTCCTCGGGGAGTTCTCTACCGATGGCTACACCTTC

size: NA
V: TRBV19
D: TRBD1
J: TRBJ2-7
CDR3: CASSPDRVPYEQYF
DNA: TGTGCCAGTAGTCCGGACAGGGTCCCCTACGAGCAGTACTTC

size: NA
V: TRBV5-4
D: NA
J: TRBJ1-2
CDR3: CASSLDPDDPDTF
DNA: TGTGCCAGCAGCTTGGATCCAGATGATCCAGACACCTTC

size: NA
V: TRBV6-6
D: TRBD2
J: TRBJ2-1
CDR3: CASSDLSGGGNEQFF
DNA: TGTGCCAGCAGTGACCTTAGCGGGGGGGGAAATGAGCAGTTCTTC

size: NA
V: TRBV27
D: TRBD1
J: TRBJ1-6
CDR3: CASSRKGTENNSPLHF
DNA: TGTGCCAGCAGTCGTAAGGGGACAGAGAATAATTCACCCCTCCACTTT

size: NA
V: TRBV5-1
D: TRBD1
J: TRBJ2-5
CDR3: CASSSSTGLETQYF
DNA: TGCGCCAGCAGCTCGTCGACAGGGTTAGAGACCCAGTACTTC

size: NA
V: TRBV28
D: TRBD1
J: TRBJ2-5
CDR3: CASSLLRGLQYF
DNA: TGTGCCAGCAGTTTACTCAGGGGGCTCCAGTACTTC

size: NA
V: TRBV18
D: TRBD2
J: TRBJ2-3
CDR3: CASSPDSGEDTQYF
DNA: TGTGCCAGCTCACCTGACAGCGGGGAGGATACGCAGTATTTT

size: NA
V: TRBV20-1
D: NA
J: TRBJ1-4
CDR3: CSAELNEKLFF
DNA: TGCAGTGCAGAACTAAATGAAAAACTGTTTTTT